Listed below are T cell receptor beta chains from one sample, sequenced in a study of blood T cell repertoires in COVID-19. Some clones are missing from TCRdb's copy, which holds only in-frame ones; the method was immunoSEQ multiplex PCR. Altogether about 270,000 clones are present, roughly 86% being singletons, with the ten largest covering approximately 1%. The sequenced sample was PBMCs or T cells enriched from blood (not recorded which). These TCRs come from a woman aged 25 to 39 who had recovered from COVID-19. Each CDR3 is given with its conserved first and last residue. The D gene is left open where the match is weak. Not all rows give a size; the values are once, few, many and, for expanded clones, a class.

NA	TRBV27	15	TRBJ2-1	NA	CASSVGTPSYNEQFF	TGTGCCAGCAGTGTCGGGACACCGTCCTACAATGAGCAGTTCTTC
NA	TRBV7-3	15	TRBJ2-1	NA	CASSLDNPSYNEQFF	TGTGCCAGCAGCTTAGACAACCCCTCCTACAATGAGCAGTTCTTC
NA	TRBV11-2	15	TRBJ2-7	NA	CASSLAPSDLYEQYF	TGTGCCAGCAGCTTAGCTCCTAGTGATCTCTACGAGCAGTACTTC
NA	TRBV27	16	TRBJ2-7	TRBD1	CASRIGGAWNPYEQYF	TGTGCCAGCAGAATAGGGGGCGCTTGGAATCCCTACGAGCAGTACTTC
NA	TRBV5-6	16	TRBJ1-5	NA	CASSFGDPYSNQPQHF	TGTGCCAGCAGCTTCGGAGATCCTTATAGCAATCAGCCCCAGCATTTT
NA	TRBV28	12	TRBJ2-7	NA	CASSLIQGEQYF	TGTGCCAGCAGCCTAATACAGGGAGAGCAGTACTTC
NA	TRBV5-1	16	TRBJ2-1	TRBD1	CASRSPGQGSYNEQFF	TGCGCCAGCAGGTCCCCTGGACAGGGATCCTACAATGAGCAGTTCTTC
NA	TRBV28	13	TRBJ2-7	TRBD2	CASSLGGELAPIF	TGTGCCAGCAGTTTAGGGGGGGAACTAGCGCCGATCTTC
NA	TRBV19	16	TRBJ2-1	TRBD1	CASSNRGTGLHNEQFF	TGTGCCAGTAGTAACAGGGGGACAGGGTTGCACAATGAGCAGTTCTTC
NA	TRBV6-5	16	TRBJ1-1	NA	CASSYLAGTRNTEAFF	TGTGCCAGCAGTTACTTGGCCGGGACAAGGAACACTGAAGCTTTCTTT
NA	TRBV6-5	14	TRBJ2-7	NA	CASSYSTGTPEQYF	TGTGCCAGCAGTTACTCGACAGGAACTCCCGAGCAGTACTTC
NA	TRBV27	13	TRBJ1-1	TRBD1	CASSPRGPEEAFF	TGTGCCAGCAGTCCCAGGGGGCCCGAAGAAGCTTTCTTT
NA	TRBV7-6	15	TRBJ2-5	NA	CASSLQGSGQETQYF	TGTGCCAGCAGCTTACAGGGTTCAGGGCAAGAGACCCAGTACTTC
NA	TRBV10-1	13	TRBJ1-1	TRBD1	CASSQGASTEAFF	TGCGCCAGCAGTCAGGGGGCGAGCACTGAAGCTTTCTTT
NA	TRBV19	14	TRBJ1-2	NA	CASMTSVYAYGYTF	TGTGCCAGTATGACAAGTGTATATGCCTATGGCTACACCTTC
NA	TRBV27	15	TRBJ1-4	TRBD1	CASRLYRGTNEKLFF	TGTGCCAGCAGACTCTACAGGGGGACGAATGAAAAACTGTTTTTT
once	TRBV5-1	16	TRBJ1-1	NA	CASSLVRQTMNTEAFF	TGCGCCAGCAGCTTGGTTCGACAGACCATGAACACTGAAGCTTTCTTT
NA	TRBV5-1	14	TRBJ1-5	TRBD1	CASSPDRGSQPQHF	TGCGCCAGCAGCCCCGACAGGGGTAGCCAGCCCCAGCATTTT
NA	TRBV19	15	TRBJ1-1	NA	CASSLSRSMNTEAFF	TGTGCCAGTAGTCTTAGTCGGAGCATGAACACTGAAGCTTTCTTT
NA	TRBV7-6	15	TRBJ1-5	TRBD1	CASSSRTGSDAPQHF	TGTGCCAGCAGCTCCAGGACAGGGAGTGATGCGCCCCAGCATTTT
NA	TRBV28	14	TRBJ2-7	NA	CASSPGTGSYEQYF	TGTGCCAGCAGTCCTGGTACGGGTTCCTACGAGCAGTACTTC
NA	TRBV25-1	12	TRBJ1-6	NA	CASSQGGSPLHF	TGTGCCAGCAGTCAAGGGGGTTCACCCCTCCACTTT
NA	TRBV18	14	TRBJ1-2	TRBD1	CASSPLGQNYGYTF	TGTGCCAGCTCACCTCTGGGACAGAACTATGGCTACACCTTC
NA	TRBV9	15	TRBJ1-2	NA	CASSARVQGGYGYTF	TGTGCCAGCAGCGCCCGAGTCCAGGGCGGCTATGGCTACACCTTC
NA	TRBV6-5	15	TRBJ2-7	TRBD2	CASSYSFAGAYEQYF	TGTGCCAGCAGTTACTCTTTTGCGGGAGCCTACGAGCAGTACTTC
NA	TRBV28	14	TRBJ2-5	NA	CASSFGGNRETQYF	TGTGCCAGCAGTTTCGGGGGAAACAGGGAGACCCAGTACTTC
NA	TRBV28	15	TRBJ2-1	NA	CASSVDFRSYNEQFF	TGTGCCAGCAGTGTGGACTTTCGCTCCTACAATGAGCAGTTCTTC
NA	TRBV29-1	15	TRBJ1-2	NA	CSGGGDSAANYGYTF	TGCAGCGGGGGGGGCGACAGTGCAGCTAACTATGGCTACACCTTC
NA	TRBV6-2/TRBV6-3	14	TRBJ1-4	NA	CASSYLGAFEKLFF	TGTGCCAGCAGTTACCTGGGGGCGTTTGAAAAACTGTTTTTT
NA	TRBV6-6	14	TRBJ2-3	NA	CASTTGLGTDTQYF	TGTGCCAGTACCACAGGTTTGGGCACAGATACGCAGTATTTT
NA	TRBV24-1	14	TRBJ1-4	NA	CATSGGGVREKLFF	TGTGCCACCAGTGGAGGAGGGGTCAGGGAAAAACTGTTTTTT
NA	TRBV4-1	17	TRBJ2-2	NA	CASSQDPSLRGAGELFF	TGCGCCAGCAGCCAAGATCCCAGCTTAAGAGGAGCCGGGGAGCTGTTTTTT
few	TRBV7-2	16	TRBJ1-2	NA	CASSLGKWGRGYGYTF	TGTGCCAGCAGCTTAGGAAAATGGGGGCGCGGCTATGGCTACACCTTC
NA	TRBV6-5	14	TRBJ2-7	TRBD1	CASSYAQGLHEQYF	TGTGCCAGCAGTTACGCACAGGGGTTACACGAGCAGTACTTC
NA	TRBV5-4	12	TRBJ1-2	NA	CASSLEGYGYTF	TGTGCCAGCAGCTTGGAGGGGTATGGCTACACCTTC
few	TRBV16	12	TRBJ1-1	NA	CATATLNTEAFF	TGTGCCACCGCGACACTCAACACTGAAGCTTTCTTT
NA	TRBV6-1	18	TRBJ1-4	TRBD1	CASSGGRGQGSANEKLFF	TGTGCCAGCAGTGGGGGGAGGGGACAGGGGTCGGCTAATGAAAAACTGTTTTTT
NA	TRBV7-2	15	TRBJ2-7	TRBD2	CASQGLAGGPGEQYF	TGTGCCAGCCAAGGACTAGCGGGGGGGCCGGGCGAGCAGTACTTC
NA	TRBV28	19	TRBJ2-1	TRBD2	CASSLLVSGRASSYNEQFF	TGTGCCAGCAGTTTATTAGTTAGCGGGAGGGCTAGCTCCTACAATGAGCAGTTCTTC
NA	TRBV27	14	TRBJ2-2	TRBD1	CASKGQGFSGELFF	TGTGCCAGCAAGGGACAGGGGTTCTCCGGGGAGCTGTTTTTT
once	TRBV3-1/TRBV3-2	13	TRBJ2-7	NA	CASSGQKIYEQYF	TGTGCCAGCAGCGGACAGAAAATCTACGAGCAGTACTTC
NA	TRBV5-1	15	TRBJ2-1	TRBD1	CASSLGDRVNNEQFF	TGCGCCAGCAGCTTGGGGGACAGGGTCAACAATGAGCAGTTCTTC
NA	TRBV7-3	15	TRBJ2-1	TRBD2	CASSSTSGGWAEQFF	TGTGCCAGCAGCTCGACTAGCGGGGGGTGGGCTGAGCAGTTCTTC
NA	TRBV11-3	16	TRBJ1-1	NA	CASSLERAGADTEAFF	TGTGCCAGCAGCTTAGAAAGGGCAGGGGCGGACACTGAAGCTTTCTTT
NA	TRBV28	14	TRBJ1-6	TRBD1	CASGETGLNSPLHF	TGTGCCAGCGGGGAGACAGGGCTTAATTCACCCCTCCACTTT
NA	TRBV4-1	12	TRBJ1-2	NA	CASSHPTGGYTF	TGCGCCAGCAGCCACCCGACAGGCGGCTACACCTTC
once	TRBV5-1	13	TRBJ2-1	NA	CASRGDSGLPQFF	TGCGCCAGCAGAGGCGATAGCGGACTACCGCAGTTCTTC
NA	TRBV6-5	13	TRBJ1-1	NA	CASSLTGSTEAFF	TGTGCCAGCAGTCTTACAGGCTCCACTGAAGCTTTCTTT
NA	TRBV15	14	TRBJ2-3	NA	CATSRVDSADTQYF	TGTGCCACCAGCAGAGTCGACTCAGCAGATACGCAGTATTTT
once	TRBV29-1	13	TRBJ2-5	NA	CSLGGRGLGTQYF	TGCAGCCTGGGGGGAAGGGGGCTTGGGACCCAGTACTTC
NA	TRBV24-1	16	TRBJ1-2	TRBD1	CATSGAGQGSSYGYTF	TGTGCCACCAGTGGTGCGGGACAGGGATCGTCCTATGGCTACACCTTC
NA	TRBV5-1	17	TRBJ2-3	TRBD2	CASSLASSGDSTDTQYF	TGCGCCAGCAGCTTGGCGTCTAGCGGGGACAGCACAGATACGCAGTATTTT
NA	TRBV27	13	TRBJ1-4	NA	CASSPLTDEKLFF	TGTGCCAGCAGTCCGTTGACAGATGAAAAACTGTTTTTT
NA	TRBV9	15	TRBJ1-3	TRBD1	CASSVSRGPGNTIYF	TGTGCCAGCAGCGTATCCAGGGGGCCAGGAAACACCATATATTTT